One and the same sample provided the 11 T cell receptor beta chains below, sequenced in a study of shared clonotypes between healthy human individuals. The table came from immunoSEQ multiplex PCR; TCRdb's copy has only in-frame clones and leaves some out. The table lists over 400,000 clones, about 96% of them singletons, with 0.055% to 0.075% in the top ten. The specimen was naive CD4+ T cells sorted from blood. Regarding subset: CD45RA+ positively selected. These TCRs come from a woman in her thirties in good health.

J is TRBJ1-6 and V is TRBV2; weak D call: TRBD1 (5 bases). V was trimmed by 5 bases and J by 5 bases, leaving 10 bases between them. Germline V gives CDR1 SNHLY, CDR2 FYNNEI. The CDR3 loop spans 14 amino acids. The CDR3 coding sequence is TGTGCCAGCAGTTGGGACGGTCATAATTCACCCCTCCACTTT. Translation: CASSWDGHNSPLHF.

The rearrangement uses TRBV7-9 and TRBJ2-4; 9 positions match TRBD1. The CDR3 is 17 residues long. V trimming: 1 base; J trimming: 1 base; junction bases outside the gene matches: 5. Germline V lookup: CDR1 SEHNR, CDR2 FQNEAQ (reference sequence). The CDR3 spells CASSLGQGVGAKNIQYF. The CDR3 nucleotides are TGTGCCAGCAGCTTAGGACAGGGGGTCGGGGCCAAAAACATTCAGTACTTC.

CDR3 amino acids: CATWATSGPGELFF. DNA of the CDR3: TGTGCCACATGGGCCACTAGCGGCCCCGGGGAGCTGTTTTTT. The chain is built from TRBV28 and TRBJ2-2; 8 bases align to TRBD2. Per the germline V gene, CDR1 is MDHEN and CDR2 is SYDVKM. With V trimmed by 10 bases and J by 6 bases, 10 bases remained unmatched. The CDR3 has 14 amino acids.

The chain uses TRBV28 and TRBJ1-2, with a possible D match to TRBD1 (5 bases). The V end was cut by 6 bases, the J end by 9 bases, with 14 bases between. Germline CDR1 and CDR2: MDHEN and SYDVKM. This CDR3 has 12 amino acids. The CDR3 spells CASSSSRVSYTF. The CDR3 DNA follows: TGTGCCAGCAGCTCAAGCAGGGTTAGCTACACCTTC.

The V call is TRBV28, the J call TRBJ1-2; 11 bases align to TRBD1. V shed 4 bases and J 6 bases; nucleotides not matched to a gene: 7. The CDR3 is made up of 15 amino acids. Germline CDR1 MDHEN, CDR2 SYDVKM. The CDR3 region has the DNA TGTGCCAGCAGTTCCACCGGGACAGGGGGAGATGGCTACACCTTC. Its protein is CASSSTGTGGDGYTF.

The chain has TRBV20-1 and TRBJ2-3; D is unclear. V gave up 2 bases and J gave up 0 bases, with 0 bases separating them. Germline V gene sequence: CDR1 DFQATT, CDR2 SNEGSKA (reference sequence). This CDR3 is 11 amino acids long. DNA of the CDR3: TGCAGTGCTAGAAGCACAGATACGCAGTATTTT. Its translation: CSARSTDTQYF.

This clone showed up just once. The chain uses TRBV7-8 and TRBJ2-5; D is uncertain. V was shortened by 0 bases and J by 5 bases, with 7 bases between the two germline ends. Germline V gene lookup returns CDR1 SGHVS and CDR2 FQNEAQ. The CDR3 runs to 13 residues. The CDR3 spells CASSLARRETQYF. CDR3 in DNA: TGTGCCAGCAGCTTAGCGCGTAGGGAGACCCAGTACTTC.

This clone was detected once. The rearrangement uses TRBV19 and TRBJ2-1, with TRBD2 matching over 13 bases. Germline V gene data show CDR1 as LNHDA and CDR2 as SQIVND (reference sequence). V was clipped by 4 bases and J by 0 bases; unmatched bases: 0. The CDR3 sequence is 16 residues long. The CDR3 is CASSRTSGSSYNEQFF. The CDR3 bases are TGTGCCAGTAGTAGGACTAGCGGGAGCTCCTACAATGAGCAGTTCTTC.

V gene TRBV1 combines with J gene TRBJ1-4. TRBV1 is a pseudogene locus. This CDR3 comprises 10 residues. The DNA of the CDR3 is TGCACCGGGGGGGATGAAAAACTGTTTTTT. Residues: CTGGDEKLFF.

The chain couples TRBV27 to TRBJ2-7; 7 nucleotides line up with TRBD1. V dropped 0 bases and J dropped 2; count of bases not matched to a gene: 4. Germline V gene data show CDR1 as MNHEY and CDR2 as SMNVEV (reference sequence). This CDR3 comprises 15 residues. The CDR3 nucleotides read TGTGCCAGCAGTTTATCAGGGGACAGTACCTACGAGCAGTACTTC. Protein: CASSLSGDSTYEQYF.

CDR3 amino acids: CASSSDFGRSGEQFF. CDR3 bases: TGCGCCAGCAGCTCTGATTTTGGCCGTTCTGGGGAGCAGTTCTTC. The chain employs TRBV5-1 and TRBJ2-1; D gene unclear. Trimming removed 3 bases at V and 10 bases at J, with 20 bases between. The CDR3 has 15 residues. Germline CDR1 SGHRS, CDR2 YFSETQ.